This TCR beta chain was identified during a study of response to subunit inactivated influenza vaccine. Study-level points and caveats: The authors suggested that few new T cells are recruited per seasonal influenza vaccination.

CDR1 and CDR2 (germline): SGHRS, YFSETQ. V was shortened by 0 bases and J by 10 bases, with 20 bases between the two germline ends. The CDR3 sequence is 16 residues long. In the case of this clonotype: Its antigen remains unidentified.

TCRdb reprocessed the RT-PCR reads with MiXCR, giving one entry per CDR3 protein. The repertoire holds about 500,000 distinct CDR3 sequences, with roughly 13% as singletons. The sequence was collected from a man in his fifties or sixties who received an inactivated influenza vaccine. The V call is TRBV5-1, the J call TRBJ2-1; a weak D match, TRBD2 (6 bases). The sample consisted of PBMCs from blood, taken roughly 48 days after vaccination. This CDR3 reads CASSLGSPSALGEQFF. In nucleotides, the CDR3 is TGCGCCAGCAGCTTGGGGTCGCCTAGCGCTTTAGGGGAGCAGTTCTTC.